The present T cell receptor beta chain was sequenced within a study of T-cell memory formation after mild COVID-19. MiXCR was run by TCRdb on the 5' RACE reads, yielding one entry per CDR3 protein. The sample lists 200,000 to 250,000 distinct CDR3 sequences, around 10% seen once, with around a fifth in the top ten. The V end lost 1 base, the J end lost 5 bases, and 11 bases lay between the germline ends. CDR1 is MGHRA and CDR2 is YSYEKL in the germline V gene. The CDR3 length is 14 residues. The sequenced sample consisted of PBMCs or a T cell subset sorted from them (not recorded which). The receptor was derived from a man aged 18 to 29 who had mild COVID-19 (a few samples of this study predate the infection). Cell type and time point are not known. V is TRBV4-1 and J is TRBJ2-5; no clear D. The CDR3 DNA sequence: TGCGCCAGCAGCCAAGCCGGGTTGTCGGAGACCCAGTACTTC. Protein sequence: CASSQAGLSETQYF.